This T cell receptor (beta chain) was observed in a study of blood T cell repertoires in COVID-19. Study background: Specimens from acute and convalescent COVID-19 originated in the United States, Italy and Spain.

Generated by immunoSEQ multiplex PCR, the TCRdb table keeps only in-frame clones and is missing some. The profile shows 97,000 or so clones, roughly 87% of them singletons. The CDR3 spans 13 residues. Germline V gene lookup returns CDR1 GTSNPN and CDR2 SVGIG (reference sequence). The V and J ends lost 3 bases and 7 bases respectively, with 13 bases between them. This clone has more than one count but fewer than ten. Seattle cases were enrolled at active infection and followed longitudinally. The source of this sequence is a woman aged 50 to 65 with COVID-19, enrolled during active disease. The sequenced material came from peripheral blood. The chain has TRBV30 and TRBJ1-5; possible D gene TRBD1, 5 bases. The DNA of the CDR3 is TGTGCCTGGAGGGCTCAGGGTAACCAGCCCCAGCATTTT. Its protein is CAWRAQGNQPQHF.